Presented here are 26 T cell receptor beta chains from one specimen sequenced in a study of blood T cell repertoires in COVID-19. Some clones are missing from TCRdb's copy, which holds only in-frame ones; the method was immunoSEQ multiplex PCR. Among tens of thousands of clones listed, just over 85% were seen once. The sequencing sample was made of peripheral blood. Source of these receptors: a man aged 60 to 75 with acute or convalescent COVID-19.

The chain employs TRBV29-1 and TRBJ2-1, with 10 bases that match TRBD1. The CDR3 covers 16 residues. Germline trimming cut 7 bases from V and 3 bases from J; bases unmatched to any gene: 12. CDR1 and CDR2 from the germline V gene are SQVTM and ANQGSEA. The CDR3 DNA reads TGCAGCGGGGGCCTTGGACAGGGGGTTTTCTACAATGAGCAGTTCTTC. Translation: CSGGLGQGVFYNEQFF.

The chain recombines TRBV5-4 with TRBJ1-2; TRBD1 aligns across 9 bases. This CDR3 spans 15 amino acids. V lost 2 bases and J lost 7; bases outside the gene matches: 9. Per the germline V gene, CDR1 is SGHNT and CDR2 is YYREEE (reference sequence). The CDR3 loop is CASSLPGQGVGGYTF. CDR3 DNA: TGTGCCAGCAGCTTACCGGGACAGGGAGTGGGTGGCTACACCTTC. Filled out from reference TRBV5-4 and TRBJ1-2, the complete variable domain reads ETGVTQSPTHLIKTRGQQVTLRCSSQSGHNTVSWYQQALGQGPQFIFQYYREEENGRGNFPPRFSGLQFPNYSSELNVNALELDDSALYLCASSLPGQGVGGYTFGSGTRLTVV.

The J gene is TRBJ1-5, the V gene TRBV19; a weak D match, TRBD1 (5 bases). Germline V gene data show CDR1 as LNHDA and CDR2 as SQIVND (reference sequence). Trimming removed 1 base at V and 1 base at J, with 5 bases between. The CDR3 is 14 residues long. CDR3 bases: TGTGCCAGTAGTATAGGACAGAGCAATCAGCCCCAGCATTTT. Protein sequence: CASSIGQSNQPQHF.

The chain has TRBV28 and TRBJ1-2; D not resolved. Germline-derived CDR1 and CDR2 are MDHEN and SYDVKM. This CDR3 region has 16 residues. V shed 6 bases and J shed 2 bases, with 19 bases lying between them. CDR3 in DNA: TGTGCCAGCAGACCCTCGGGGAGTGGGTTAAACTATGGCTACACCTTC. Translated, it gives CASRPSGSGLNYGYTF.

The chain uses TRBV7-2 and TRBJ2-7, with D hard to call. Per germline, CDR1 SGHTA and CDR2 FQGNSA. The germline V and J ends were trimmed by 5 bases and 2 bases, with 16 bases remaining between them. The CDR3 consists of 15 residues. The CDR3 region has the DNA TGTGCCAGCAGCCTCTCACAGCCCCGACCCTACGAGCAGTACTTC. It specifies CASSLSQPRPYEQYF. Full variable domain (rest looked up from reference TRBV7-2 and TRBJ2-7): GAGVSQSPSNKVTEKGKDVELRCDPISGHTALYWYRQSLGQGLEFLIYFQGNSAPDKSGLPSDRFSAERTGGSVSTLTIQRTQQEDSAVYLCASSLSQPRPYEQYFGPGTRLTVT.

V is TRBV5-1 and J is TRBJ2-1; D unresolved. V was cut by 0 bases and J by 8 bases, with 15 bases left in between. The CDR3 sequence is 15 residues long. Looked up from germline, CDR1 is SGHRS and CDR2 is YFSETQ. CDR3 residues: CASSLETALADEQFF. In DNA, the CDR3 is TGCGCCAGCAGCTTGGAAACAGCCCTTGCCGATGAGCAGTTCTTC.

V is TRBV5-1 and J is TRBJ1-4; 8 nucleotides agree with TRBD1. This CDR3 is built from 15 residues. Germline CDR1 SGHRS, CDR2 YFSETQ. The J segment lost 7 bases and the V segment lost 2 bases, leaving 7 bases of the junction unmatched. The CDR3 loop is CASSFGQGSREKLFF. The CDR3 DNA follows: TGCGCCAGCAGCTTCGGACAGGGCTCGCGTGAAAAACTGTTTTTT.

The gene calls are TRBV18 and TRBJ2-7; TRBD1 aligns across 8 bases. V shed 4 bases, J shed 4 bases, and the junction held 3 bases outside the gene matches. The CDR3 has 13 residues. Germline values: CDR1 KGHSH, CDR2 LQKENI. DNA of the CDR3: TGTGCCAGCTCACTCCGGACAGGGTACGAGCAGTACTTC. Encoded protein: CASSLRTGYEQYF.

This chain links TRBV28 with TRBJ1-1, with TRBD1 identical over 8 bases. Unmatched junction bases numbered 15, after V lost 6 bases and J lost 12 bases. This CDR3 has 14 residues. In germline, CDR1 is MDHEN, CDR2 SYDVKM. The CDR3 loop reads CASSITGGRERSFF. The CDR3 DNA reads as TGTGCCAGCAGCATTACAGGGGGGAGGGAGAGATCTTTCTTT.

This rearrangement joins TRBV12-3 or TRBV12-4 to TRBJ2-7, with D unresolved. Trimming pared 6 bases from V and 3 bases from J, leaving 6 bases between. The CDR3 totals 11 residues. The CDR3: CASSFFYEQYF. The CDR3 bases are TGTGCCAGCAGCTTTTTCTACGAGCAGTACTTC.

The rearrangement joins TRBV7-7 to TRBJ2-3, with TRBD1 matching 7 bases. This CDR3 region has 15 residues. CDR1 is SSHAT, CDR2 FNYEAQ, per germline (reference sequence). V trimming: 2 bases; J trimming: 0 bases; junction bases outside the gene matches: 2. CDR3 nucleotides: TGTGCCAGCAGCTTACGAGGGGGCAGCACAGATACGCAGTATTTT. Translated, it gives CASSLRGGSTDTQYF.

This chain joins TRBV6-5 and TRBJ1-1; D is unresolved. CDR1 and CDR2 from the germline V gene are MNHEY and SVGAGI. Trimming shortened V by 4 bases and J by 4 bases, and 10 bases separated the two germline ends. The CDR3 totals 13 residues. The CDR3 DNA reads TGTGCCAGCAGTTCGGTGGTTGGCACTGAAGCTTTCTTT. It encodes CASSSVVGTEAFF.

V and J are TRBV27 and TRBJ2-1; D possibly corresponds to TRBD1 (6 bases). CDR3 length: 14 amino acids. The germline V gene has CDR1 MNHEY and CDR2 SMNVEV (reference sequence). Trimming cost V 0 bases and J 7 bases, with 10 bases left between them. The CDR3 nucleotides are TGTGCCAGCAGTTTATCGATAAGGGGGAATGAGCAGTTCTTC. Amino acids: CASSLSIRGNEQFF.

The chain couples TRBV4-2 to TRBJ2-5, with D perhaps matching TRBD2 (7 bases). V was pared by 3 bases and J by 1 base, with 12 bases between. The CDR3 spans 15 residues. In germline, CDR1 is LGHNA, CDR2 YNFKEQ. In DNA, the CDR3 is TGTGCCAGCAGCCAGGGAGGGGGGACCCAAGAGACCCAGTACTTC. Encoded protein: CASSQGGGTQETQYF.

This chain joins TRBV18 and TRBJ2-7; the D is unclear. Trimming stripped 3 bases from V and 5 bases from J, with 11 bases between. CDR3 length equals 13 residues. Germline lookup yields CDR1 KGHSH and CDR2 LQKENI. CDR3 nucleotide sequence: TGTGCCAGCTCACCTAACCAGAGCGACGAGCAGTACTTC. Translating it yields CASSPNQSDEQYF.

The CDR3 loop is CASSYTQGDEQFF. The DNA for the CDR3 is TGTGCCAGCAGTTACACACAGGGGGATGAGCAGTTCTTC. The V call is TRBV6-5, the J call TRBJ2-1; 8 nucleotides align to TRBD1. J gave up 8 bases and V 2 bases, and 2 bases lay outside the gene matches. CDR3 length: 13 residues. The germline V gene encodes CDR1 MNHEY and CDR2 SVGAGI.

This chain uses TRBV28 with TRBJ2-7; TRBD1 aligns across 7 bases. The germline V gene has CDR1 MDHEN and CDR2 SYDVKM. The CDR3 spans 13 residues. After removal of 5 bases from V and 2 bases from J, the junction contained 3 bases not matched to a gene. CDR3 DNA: TGTGCCAGCAGTCAGACAGGGCCCTACGAGCAGTACTTC. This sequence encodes CASSQTGPYEQYF.

The CDR3 coding sequence is TGTGCCTGGAGTGGCCCGGGACAGGGGATTTACCAGGCTCCTAACTATGGCTACACCTTC. Its translation is CAWSGPGQGIYQAPNYGYTF. The genes are TRBV30 and TRBJ1-2; 10 positions agree with TRBD1. The V segment lost 1 base and the J segment 0 bases; nucleotides outside the gene matches: 17. The CDR3 totals 20 residues. CDR1 is GTSNPN, CDR2 SVGIG, per germline (reference sequence).

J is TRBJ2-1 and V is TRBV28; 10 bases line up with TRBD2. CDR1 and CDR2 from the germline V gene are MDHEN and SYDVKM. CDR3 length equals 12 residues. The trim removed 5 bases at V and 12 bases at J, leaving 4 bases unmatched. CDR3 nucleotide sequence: TGTGCCAGCAGTATCTCTAGCGGGGGGCAGTTCTTC. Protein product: CASSISSGGQFF.

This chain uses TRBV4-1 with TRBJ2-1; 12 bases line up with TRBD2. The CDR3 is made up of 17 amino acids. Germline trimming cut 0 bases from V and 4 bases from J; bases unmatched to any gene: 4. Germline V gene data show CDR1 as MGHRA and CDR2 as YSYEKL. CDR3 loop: CASSQDRGTSGYNEQFF. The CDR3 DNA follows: TGCGCCAGCAGCCAAGACAGAGGGACTAGCGGGTACAATGAGCAGTTCTTC.

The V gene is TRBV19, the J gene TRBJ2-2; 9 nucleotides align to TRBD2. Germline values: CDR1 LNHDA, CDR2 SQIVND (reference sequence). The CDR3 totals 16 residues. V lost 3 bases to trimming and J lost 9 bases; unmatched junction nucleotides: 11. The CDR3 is CASSMVAGVGTRELFF. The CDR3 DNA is TGTGCCAGTAGTATGGTAGCGGGAGTGGGAACCAGGGAGCTGTTTTTT.

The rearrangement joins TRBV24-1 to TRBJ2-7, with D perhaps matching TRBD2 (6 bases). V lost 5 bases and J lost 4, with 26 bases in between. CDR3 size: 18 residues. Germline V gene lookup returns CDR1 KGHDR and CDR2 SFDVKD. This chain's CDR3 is CATSVYTRFRRERYEQYF. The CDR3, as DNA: TGTGCCACCAGTGTCTACACGCGTTTCCGACGGGAGAGATACGAGCAGTACTTC.

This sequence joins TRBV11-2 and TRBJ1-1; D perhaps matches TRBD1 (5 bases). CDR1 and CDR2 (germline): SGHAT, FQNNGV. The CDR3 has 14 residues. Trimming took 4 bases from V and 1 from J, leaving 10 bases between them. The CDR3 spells CASSSGGGNTEAFF. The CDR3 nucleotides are TGTGCCAGCAGCTCGGGCGGGGGGAACACTGAAGCTTTCTTT.

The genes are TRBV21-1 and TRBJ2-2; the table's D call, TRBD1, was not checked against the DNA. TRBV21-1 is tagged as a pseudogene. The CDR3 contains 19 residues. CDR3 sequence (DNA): TGTGCCAGCAGCAAATCTGGGACAGGCTCCGGGATGTACACCGGGGAGCTGTTTTTT. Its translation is CASSKSGTGSGMYTGELFF.

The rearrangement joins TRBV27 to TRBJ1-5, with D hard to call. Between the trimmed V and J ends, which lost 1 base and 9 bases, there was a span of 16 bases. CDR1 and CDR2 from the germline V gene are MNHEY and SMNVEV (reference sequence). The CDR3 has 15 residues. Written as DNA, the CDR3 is TGTGCCAGCAGTTTATTAGGAGAGGGCGCGGGGCCCCAGCATTTT. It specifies CASSLLGEGAGPQHF.

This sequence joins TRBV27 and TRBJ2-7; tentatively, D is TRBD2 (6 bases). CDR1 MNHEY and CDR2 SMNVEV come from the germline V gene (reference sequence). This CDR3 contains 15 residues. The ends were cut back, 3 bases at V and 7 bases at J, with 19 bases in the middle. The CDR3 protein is CASSLDSGLLGEQYF. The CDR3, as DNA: TGTGCCAGCAGTTTGGATAGCGGACTCCTGGGTGAGCAGTACTTC.